This TCR beta chain was obtained from a study of blood T cell repertoires in COVID-19. Study summary: Both acute and convalescent COVID-19 samples were obtained from the United States, Italy and Spain.

Germline V gene data show CDR1 as MNHEY and CDR2 as SMNVEV (reference sequence). Trimming removed 6 bases from V and 2 bases from J, with 17 bases in between. This CDR3 comprises 15 residues. Original analysis: Researchers report that nucleated cell counts were estimated from reference gene primer amplification. Clones were read by immunoSEQ multiplex PCR, and TCRdb kept only the in-frame ones, dropping some. The DNA was the basis for D and trimming; V, J and clone size are from that table. The sample has 50,000 to 60,000 clones, less than 90% seen once. The sample was peripheral blood. This rearrangement joins TRBV27 to TRBJ2-7; D might be TRBD2 (5 bases). The TCR sequence derives from a human donor in a cohort sampled during active COVID-19. The CDR3 loop reads CASREDASLTYEQYV. The CDR3 DNA is TGTGCCAGCAGGGAGGACGCCTCCCTGACCTACGAGCAGTACGTC.